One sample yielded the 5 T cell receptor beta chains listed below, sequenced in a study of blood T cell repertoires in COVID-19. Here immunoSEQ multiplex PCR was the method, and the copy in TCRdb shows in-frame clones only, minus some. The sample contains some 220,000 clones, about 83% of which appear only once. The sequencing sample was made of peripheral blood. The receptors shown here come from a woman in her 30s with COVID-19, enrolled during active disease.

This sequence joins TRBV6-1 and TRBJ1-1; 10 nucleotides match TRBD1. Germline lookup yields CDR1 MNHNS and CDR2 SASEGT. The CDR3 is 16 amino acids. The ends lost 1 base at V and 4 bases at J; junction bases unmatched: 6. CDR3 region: CASSEGHRTGGTEAFF. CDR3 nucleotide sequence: TGTGCCAGCAGTGAAGGTCATAGGACAGGGGGCACTGAAGCTTTCTTT.

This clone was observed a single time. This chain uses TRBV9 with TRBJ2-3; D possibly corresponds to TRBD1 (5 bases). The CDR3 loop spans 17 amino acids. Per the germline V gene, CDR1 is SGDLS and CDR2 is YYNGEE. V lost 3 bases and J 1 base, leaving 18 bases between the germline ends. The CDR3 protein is CASSGELGAKGTDTQYF. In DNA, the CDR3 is TGTGCCAGCAGCGGAGAGCTAGGGGCAAAAGGCACAGATACGCAGTATTTT.

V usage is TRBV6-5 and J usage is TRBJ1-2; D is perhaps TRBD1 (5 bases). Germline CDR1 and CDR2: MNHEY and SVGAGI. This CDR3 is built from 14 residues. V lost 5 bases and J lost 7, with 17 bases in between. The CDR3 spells CASSPSGASFGYTF. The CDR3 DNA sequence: TGTGCCAGCAGTCCGTCTGGGGCGTCCTTTGGCTACACCTTC.

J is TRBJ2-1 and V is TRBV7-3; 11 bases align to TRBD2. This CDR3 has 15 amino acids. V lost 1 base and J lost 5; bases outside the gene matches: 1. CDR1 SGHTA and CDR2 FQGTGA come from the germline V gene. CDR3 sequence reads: CASSLMGLADNEQFF. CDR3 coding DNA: TGTGCCAGCAGCTTAATGGGACTAGCGGACAATGAGCAGTTCTTC.

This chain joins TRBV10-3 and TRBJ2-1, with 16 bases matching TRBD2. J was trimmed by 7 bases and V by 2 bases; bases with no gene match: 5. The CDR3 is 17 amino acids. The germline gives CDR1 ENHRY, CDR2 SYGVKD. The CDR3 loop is CAISEHGTSGRGNEQFF. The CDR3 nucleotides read TGTGCCATCAGTGAGCATGGGACTAGCGGGAGGGGTAATGAGCAGTTCTTC.